This TCR beta chain was recorded in a study of blood T cell repertoires in COVID-19. Study-level information: PBMCs, B-cell-depleted T cells, or T cells were the source of the cDNA or gDNA that made up the material.

Adults between roughly 18 and 89 years of age took part from 24 US areas. Sequencing was performed with immunoSEQ multiplex PCR; in TCRdb, only in-frame clones are kept and a portion is missing. The sample gives 360,000 or so clones, just under 90% of which show up once; 1.7% is in the top ten. V was clipped by 3 bases and J by 0 bases, with 13 bases between them. The germline V gene encodes CDR1 SGHNT and CDR2 YYREEE (reference sequence). CDR3 size: 15 residues. This sequence originates from a woman in her twenties or thirties who had recovered from COVID-19. The specimen sequenced was PBMCs or T cells enriched from blood (not recorded which). The chain carries TRBV5-4 and TRBJ2-7, with D possibly TRBD2 on 6 matching bases. The DNA of the CDR3 is TGTGCCAGCAGCTCTAGCGCCAAACCCTCCTACGAGCAGTACTTC. Translation gives CASSSSAKPSYEQYF.